This is a list of T cell receptor beta chains from one sample in a study of cytomegalovirus exposure and HLA in healthy donors. This table comes from immunoSEQ multiplex PCR, and its TCRdb copy is limited to in-frame clones, with some not included. In the table there are approximately 140,000 clones, almost 85% of which are singletons. Sequenced input: PBMCs. The receptors come from a man aged 18 to 35 in good health and CMV-seropositive. Each CDR3 is given with its conserved first and last residue. D genes are given only for firm matches. Where a row states a size, it is once, few, many or the class of an expanded clone; other rows omit it.

D gene: -; J gene: TRBJ2-6; V gene: TRBV7-9; clone size: -; CDR3 protein: CASSLEVTGANVLTF; CDR3 DNA: TGTGCCAGCAGCTTGGAGGTGACTGGGGCCAACGTCCTGACTTTC
D gene: TRBD1; J gene: TRBJ1-5; V gene: TRBV19; clone size: -; CDR3 protein: CASSKGQGNQPQHF; CDR3 DNA: TGTGCCAGTAGTAAGGGACAGGGAAATCAGCCCCAGCATTTT
D gene: -; J gene: TRBJ1-1; V gene: TRBV10-3; clone size: -; CDR3 protein: CAISETPSTEAFF; CDR3 DNA: TGTGCCATCAGTGAGACCCCGAGCACTGAAGCTTTCTTT
D gene: -; J gene: TRBJ1-3; V gene: TRBV5-1; clone size: -; CDR3 protein: CASSLGVVGNTIYF; CDR3 DNA: TGCGCCAGCAGCTTGGGCGTTGTCGGAAACACCATATATTTT
D gene: -; J gene: TRBJ1-1; V gene: TRBV10-3; clone size: -; CDR3 protein: CAISDRQNTEAFF; CDR3 DNA: TGTGCCATCAGTGACAGACAGAACACTGAAGCTTTCTTT
D gene: -; J gene: TRBJ2-6; V gene: TRBV7-6; clone size: -; CDR3 protein: CATGESGANVLTF; CDR3 DNA: TGTGCCACCGGGGAGTCTGGGGCCAACGTCCTGACTTTC
D gene: -; J gene: TRBJ2-3; V gene: TRBV6-1; clone size: -; CDR3 protein: CASSELMGTSTDTQYF; CDR3 DNA: TGTGCCAGCAGTGAATTGATGGGGACTAGCACAGATACGCAGTATTTT
D gene: TRBD1; J gene: TRBJ1-2; V gene: TRBV7-3; clone size: -; CDR3 protein: CASSLWDPGQGFGYTF; CDR3 DNA: TGTGCCAGCAGCCTTTGGGACCCGGGACAGGGGTTCGGCTACACCTTC
D gene: -; J gene: TRBJ2-3; V gene: TRBV5-1; clone size: -; CDR3 protein: CASSGSPATDTQYF; CDR3 DNA: TGCGCCAGCAGCGGTAGCCCTGCCACAGATACGCAGTATTTT
D gene: TRBD2; J gene: TRBJ2-1; V gene: TRBV4-2; clone size: -; CDR3 protein: CASSLLGLDAGSEQFF; CDR3 DNA: TGTGCCAGCAGCCTGTTGGGACTAGACGCCGGAAGTGAGCAGTTCTTC
D gene: -; J gene: TRBJ1-1; V gene: TRBV14; clone size: -; CDR3 protein: CASSQVGMNTEAFF; CDR3 DNA: TGTGCCAGCAGCCAAGTGGGCATGAACACTGAAGCTTTCTTT
D gene: TRBD2; J gene: TRBJ2-7; V gene: TRBV29-1; clone size: -; CDR3 protein: CSAASGGSSYEQYF; CDR3 DNA: TGCAGCGCAGCTAGCGGGGGAAGCTCCTACGAGCAGTACTTC
D gene: TRBD2; J gene: TRBJ2-7; V gene: TRBV9; clone size: -; CDR3 protein: CASSVSPLTSGTNYEQYF; CDR3 DNA: TGTGCCAGCAGCGTATCCCCGTTGACTAGCGGGACGAATTACGAGCAGTACTTC
D gene: TRBD1; J gene: TRBJ1-1; V gene: TRBV30; clone size: -; CDR3 protein: CAWDPTGGEAFF; CDR3 DNA: TGTGCCTGGGACCCCACAGGGGGCGAAGCTTTCTTT
D gene: -; J gene: TRBJ2-2; V gene: TRBV5-6; clone size: -; CDR3 protein: CASSLAPPTGELFF; CDR3 DNA: TGTGCCAGCAGCTTGGCCCCCCCAACCGGGGAGCTGTTTTTT
D gene: TRBD2; J gene: TRBJ2-3; V gene: TRBV7-3; clone size: -; CDR3 protein: CASSLETGTSDADTQYF; CDR3 DNA: TGTGCCAGCAGCTTAGAAACCGGGACTAGCGATGCAGATACGCAGTATTTT
D gene: -; J gene: TRBJ1-1; V gene: TRBV29-1; clone size: -; CDR3 protein: CSVDFWSDTEAFF; CDR3 DNA: TGCAGCGTTGATTTTTGGTCAGACACTGAAGCTTTCTTT
D gene: TRBD1; J gene: TRBJ1-1; V gene: TRBV7-3; clone size: once; CDR3 protein: CASSLLGQYNTEAFF; CDR3 DNA: TGTGCCAGCAGCTTACTGGGACAGTATAACACTGAAGCTTTCTTT
D gene: -; J gene: TRBJ2-3; V gene: TRBV6-1; clone size: -; CDR3 protein: CASSELPRTDTQYF; CDR3 DNA: TGTGCCAGCAGTGAACTTCCCCGCACAGATACGCAGTATTTT
D gene: -; J gene: TRBJ1-2; V gene: TRBV5-1; clone size: -; CDR3 protein: CASSLGGNLRDGYTF; CDR3 DNA: TGCGCCAGCAGCTTGGGAGGGAACCTTAGGGATGGCTACACCTTC
D gene: TRBD2; J gene: TRBJ2-3; V gene: TRBV10-3; clone size: few; CDR3 protein: CAISETSGRTDTQYF; CDR3 DNA: TGTGCCATCAGTGAGACTAGCGGGCGCACAGATACGCAGTATTTT
D gene: -; J gene: TRBJ2-7; V gene: TRBV14; clone size: -; CDR3 protein: CASSQDKLLYEQYF; CDR3 DNA: TGTGCCAGCAGCCAAGATAAACTTTTATACGAGCAGTACTTC
D gene: TRBD2; J gene: TRBJ2-1; V gene: TRBV9; clone size: -; CDR3 protein: CASSQGGTSGYNEQFF; CDR3 DNA: TGTGCCAGCAGCCAAGGTGGGACTAGCGGGTACAATGAGCAGTTCTTC
D gene: -; J gene: TRBJ2-7; V gene: TRBV6-5; clone size: -; CDR3 protein: CASKVSGTQSYEQYF; CDR3 DNA: TGTGCCAGCAAAGTGTCCGGGACACAATCCTACGAGCAGTACTTC
D gene: -; J gene: TRBJ1-1; V gene: TRBV2; clone size: -; CDR3 protein: CASTRWVGENTEASF; CDR3 DNA: TGTGCCAGCACCCGGTGGGTGGGAGAGAACACTGAAGCTTCCTTT
D gene: -; J gene: TRBJ2-7; V gene: TRBV2; clone size: -; CDR3 protein: CASSLGNGGLYYEQYF; CDR3 DNA: TGTGCCAGCAGTTTGGGAAACGGCGGACTCTACTACGAGCAGTACTTC
D gene: -; J gene: TRBJ1-4; V gene: TRBV19; clone size: -; CDR3 protein: CASSFGRGAREKLFF; CDR3 DNA: TGTGCCAGTAGCTTCGGACGGGGGGCAAGGGAAAAACTGTTTTTT
D gene: -; J gene: TRBJ2-2; V gene: TRBV5-1; clone size: once; CDR3 protein: CASSLESGTGELFF; CDR3 DNA: TGCGCCAGCAGCTTGGAATCGGGGACCGGGGAGCTGTTTTTT